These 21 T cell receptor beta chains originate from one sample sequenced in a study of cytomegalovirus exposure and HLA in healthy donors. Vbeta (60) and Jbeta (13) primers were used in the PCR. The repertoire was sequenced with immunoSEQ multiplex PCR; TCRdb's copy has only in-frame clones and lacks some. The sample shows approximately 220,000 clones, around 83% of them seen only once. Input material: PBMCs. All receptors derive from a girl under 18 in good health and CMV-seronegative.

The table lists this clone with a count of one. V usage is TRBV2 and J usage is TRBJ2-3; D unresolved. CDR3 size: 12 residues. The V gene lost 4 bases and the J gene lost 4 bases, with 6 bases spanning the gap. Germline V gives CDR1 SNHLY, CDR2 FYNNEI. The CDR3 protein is CASSALSDTQYF. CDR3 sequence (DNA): TGTGCCAGCAGTGCCCTTTCAGATACGCAGTATTTT. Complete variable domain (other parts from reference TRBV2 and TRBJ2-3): EPEVTQTPSHQVTQMGQEVILRCVPISNHLYFYWYRQILGQKVEFLVSFYNNEISEKSEIFDDQFSVERPDGSNFTLKIRSTKLEDSAMYFCASSALSDTQYFGPGTRLTVL.

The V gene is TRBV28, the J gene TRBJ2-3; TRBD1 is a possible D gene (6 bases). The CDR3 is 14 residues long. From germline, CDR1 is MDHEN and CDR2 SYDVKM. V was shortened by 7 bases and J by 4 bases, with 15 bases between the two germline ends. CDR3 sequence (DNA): TGTGCCAGCACCCTACAGGGATTCTCAGATACGCAGTATTTT. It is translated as CASTLQGFSDTQYF.

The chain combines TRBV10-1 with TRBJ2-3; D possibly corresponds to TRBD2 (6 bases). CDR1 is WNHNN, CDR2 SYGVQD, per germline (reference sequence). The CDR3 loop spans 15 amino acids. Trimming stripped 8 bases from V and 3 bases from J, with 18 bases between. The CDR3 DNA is TGCGCCAGCTCCGCCCGGGGGAGAGGGACAGATACGCAGTATTTT. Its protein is CASSARGRGTDTQYF.

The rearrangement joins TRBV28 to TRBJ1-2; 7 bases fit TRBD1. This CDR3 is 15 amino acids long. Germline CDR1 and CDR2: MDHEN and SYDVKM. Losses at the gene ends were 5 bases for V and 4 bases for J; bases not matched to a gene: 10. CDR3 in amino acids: CASSKFRDSGYGYTF. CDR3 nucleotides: TGTGCCAGCAGTAAATTCCGGGACAGCGGCTATGGCTACACCTTC.

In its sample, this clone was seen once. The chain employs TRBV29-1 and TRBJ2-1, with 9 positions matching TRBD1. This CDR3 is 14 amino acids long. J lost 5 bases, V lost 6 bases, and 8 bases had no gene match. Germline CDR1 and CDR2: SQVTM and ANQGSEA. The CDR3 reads CSVGLGTGHNEQFF. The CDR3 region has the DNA TGCAGCGTGGGGCTCGGGACAGGGCACAATGAGCAGTTCTTC.

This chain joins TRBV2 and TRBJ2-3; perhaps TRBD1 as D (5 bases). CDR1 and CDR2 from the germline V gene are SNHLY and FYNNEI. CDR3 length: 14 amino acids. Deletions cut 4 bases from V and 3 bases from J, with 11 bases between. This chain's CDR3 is CASSGQGRTDTQYF. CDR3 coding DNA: TGTGCCAGCAGTGGGCAGGGTCGAACAGATACGCAGTATTTT. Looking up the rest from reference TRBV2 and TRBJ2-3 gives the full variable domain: EPEVTQTPSHQVTQMGQEVILRCVPISNHLYFYWYRQILGQKVEFLVSFYNNEISEKSEIFDDQFSVERPDGSNFTLKIRSTKLEDSAMYFCASSGQGRTDTQYFGPGTRLTVL.

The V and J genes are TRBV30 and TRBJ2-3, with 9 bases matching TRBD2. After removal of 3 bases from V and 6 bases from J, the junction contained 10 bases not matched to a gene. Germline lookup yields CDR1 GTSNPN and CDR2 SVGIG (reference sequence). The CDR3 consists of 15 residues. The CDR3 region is CAWRWGGRAPDTQYF. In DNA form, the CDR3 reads TGTGCCTGGAGATGGGGCGGGAGGGCCCCGGATACGCAGTATTTT.

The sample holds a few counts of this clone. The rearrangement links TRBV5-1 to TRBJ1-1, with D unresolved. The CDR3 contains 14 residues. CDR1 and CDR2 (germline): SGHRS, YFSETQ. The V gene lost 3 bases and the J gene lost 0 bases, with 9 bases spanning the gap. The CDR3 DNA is TGCGCCAGCAGCTACGACGGGGTGAACACTGAAGCTTTCTTT. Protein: CASSYDGVNTEAFF.

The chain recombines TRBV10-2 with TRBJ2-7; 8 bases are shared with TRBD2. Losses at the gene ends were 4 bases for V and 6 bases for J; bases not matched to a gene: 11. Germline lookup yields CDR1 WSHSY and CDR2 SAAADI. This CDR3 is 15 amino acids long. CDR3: CASSVPKTSVSEQYF. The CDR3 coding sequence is TGCGCCAGCAGTGTCCCGAAGACTAGCGTTAGCGAGCAGTACTTC.

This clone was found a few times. Here the CDR3 reads CASSYSNTEAFF. The DNA of the CDR3 is TGTGCCAGCAGCTACTCAAACACTGAAGCTTTCTTT. The chain carries TRBV5-6 and TRBJ1-1; D is unclear. The germline CDR1 and CDR2 sequences are SGHDT and YYEEEE. The CDR3 has 12 amino acids. Trimming took off 3 bases at V and 2 bases at J, with 5 bases between the two ends.

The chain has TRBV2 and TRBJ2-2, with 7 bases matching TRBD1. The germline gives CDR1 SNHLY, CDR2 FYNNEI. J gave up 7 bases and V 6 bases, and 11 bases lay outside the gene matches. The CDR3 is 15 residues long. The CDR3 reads CASSAARGQSGELFF. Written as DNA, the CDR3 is TGTGCCAGCAGCGCCGCAAGGGGGCAAAGCGGGGAGCTGTTTTTT.

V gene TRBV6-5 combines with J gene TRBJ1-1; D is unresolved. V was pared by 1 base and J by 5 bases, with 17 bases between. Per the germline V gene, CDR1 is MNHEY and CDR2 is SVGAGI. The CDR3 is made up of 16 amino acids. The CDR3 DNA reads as TGTGCCAGCAGTTACTATTCTTGGAGGGTTCGGACTGAAGCTTTCTTT. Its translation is CASSYYSWRVRTEAFF.

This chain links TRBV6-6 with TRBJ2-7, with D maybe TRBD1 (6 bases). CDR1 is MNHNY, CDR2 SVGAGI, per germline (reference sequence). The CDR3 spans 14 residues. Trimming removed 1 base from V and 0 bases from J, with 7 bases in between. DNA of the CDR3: TGTGCCAGCAGTTACTGGGGGCCCTCCTACGAGCAGTACTTC. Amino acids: CASSYWGPSYEQYF.

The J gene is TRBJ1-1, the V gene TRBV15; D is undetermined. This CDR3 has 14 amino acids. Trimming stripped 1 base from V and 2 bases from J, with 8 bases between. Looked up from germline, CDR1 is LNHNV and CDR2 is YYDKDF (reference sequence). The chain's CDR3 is CATSRGSSNTEAFF. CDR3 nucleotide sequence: TGTGCCACCAGCAGAGGCAGTTCTAACACTGAAGCTTTCTTT.

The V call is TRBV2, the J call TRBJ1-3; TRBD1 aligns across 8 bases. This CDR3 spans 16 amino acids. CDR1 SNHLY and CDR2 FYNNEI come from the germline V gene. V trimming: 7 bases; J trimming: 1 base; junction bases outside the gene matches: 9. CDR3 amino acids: CASNRGQGPSGNTIYF. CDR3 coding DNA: TGTGCCAGCAACCGAGGACAGGGCCCTTCTGGAAACACCATATATTTT.

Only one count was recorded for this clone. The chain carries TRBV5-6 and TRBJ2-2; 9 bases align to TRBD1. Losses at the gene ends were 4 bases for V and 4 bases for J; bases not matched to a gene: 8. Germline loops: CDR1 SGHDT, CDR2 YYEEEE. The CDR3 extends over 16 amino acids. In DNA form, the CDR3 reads TGTGCCAGCAGCATCACCGGGACAGGGAGCACCGGGGAGCTGTTTTTT. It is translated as CASSITGTGSTGELFF. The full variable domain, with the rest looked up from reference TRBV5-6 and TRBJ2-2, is DAGVTQSPTHLIKTRGQQVTLRCSPKSGHDTVSWYQQALGQGPQFIFQYYEEEERQRGNFPDRFSGHQFPNYSSELNVNALLLGDSALYLCASSITGTGSTGELFFGEGSRLTVL.

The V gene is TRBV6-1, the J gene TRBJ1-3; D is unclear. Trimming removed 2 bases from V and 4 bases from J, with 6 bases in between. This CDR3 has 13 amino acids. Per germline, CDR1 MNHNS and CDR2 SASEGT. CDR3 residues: CASSESRGNTIYF. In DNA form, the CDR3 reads TGTGCCAGCAGTGAATCTAGGGGAAACACCATATATTTT.

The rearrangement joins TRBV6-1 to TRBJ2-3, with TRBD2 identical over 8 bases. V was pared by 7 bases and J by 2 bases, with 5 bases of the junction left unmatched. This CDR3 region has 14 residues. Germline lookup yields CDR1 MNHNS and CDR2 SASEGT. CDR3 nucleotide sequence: TGTGCCAGCACCGGGGGGGGAGACACAGATACGCAGTATTTT. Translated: CASTGGGDTDTQYF.

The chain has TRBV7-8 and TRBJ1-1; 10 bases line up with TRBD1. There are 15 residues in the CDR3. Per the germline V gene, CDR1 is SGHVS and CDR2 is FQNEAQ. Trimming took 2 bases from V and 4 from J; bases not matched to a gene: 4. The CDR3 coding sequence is TGTGCCAGCAGCTTACTGGGACAGGGGTTCACTGAAGCTTTCTTT. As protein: CASSLLGQGFTEAFF.

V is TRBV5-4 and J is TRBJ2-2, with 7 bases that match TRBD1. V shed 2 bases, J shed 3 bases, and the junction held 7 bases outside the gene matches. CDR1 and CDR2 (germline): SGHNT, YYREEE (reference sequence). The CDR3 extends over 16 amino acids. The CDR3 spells CASSFPGQADTGELFF. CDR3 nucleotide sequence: TGTGCCAGCAGCTTTCCAGGACAGGCGGACACCGGGGAGCTGTTTTTT.

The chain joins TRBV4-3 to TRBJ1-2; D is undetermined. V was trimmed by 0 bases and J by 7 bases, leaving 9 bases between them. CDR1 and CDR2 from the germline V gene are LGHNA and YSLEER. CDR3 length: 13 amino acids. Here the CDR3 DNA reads TGCGCCAGCAGCCAAGATCGGGATGGTGGCTACACCTTC. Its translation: CASSQDRDGGYTF.